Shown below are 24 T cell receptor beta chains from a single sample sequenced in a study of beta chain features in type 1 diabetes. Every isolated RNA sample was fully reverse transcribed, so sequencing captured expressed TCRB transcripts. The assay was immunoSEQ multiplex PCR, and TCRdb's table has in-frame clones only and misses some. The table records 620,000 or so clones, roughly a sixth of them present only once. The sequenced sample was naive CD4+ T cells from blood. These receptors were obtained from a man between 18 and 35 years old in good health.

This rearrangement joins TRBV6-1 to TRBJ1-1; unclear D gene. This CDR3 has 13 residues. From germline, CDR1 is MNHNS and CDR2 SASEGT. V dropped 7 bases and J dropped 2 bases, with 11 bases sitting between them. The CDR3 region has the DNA TGTGCCAGCATACCACTCTACAACACTGAAGCTTTCTTT. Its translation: CASIPLYNTEAFF.

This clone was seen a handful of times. The CDR3 region is CASSVTGTSGQETQYF. In DNA, the CDR3 is TGTGCCAGCAGCGTAACTGGTACTAGCGGCCAAGAGACCCAGTACTTC. The chain combines TRBV9 with TRBJ2-5; 8 bases are shared with TRBD2. The CDR3 totals 16 residues. J was trimmed by 1 base and V by 1 base; bases with no gene match: 6. CDR1 and CDR2 (germline): SGDLS, YYNGEE.

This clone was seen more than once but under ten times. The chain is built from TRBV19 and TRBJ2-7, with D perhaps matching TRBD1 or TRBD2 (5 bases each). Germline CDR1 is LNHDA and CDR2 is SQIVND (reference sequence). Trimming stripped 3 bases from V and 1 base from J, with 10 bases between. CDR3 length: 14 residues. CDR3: CASSIGAGSYEQYF. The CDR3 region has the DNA TGTGCCAGTAGTATCGGGGCAGGGTCCTACGAGCAGTACTTC.

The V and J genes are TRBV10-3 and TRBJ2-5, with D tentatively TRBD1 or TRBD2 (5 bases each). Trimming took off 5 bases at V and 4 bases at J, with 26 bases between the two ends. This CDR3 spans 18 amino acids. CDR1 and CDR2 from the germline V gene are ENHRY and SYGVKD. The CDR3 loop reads CAISSTPGGTIAGETQYF. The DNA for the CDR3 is TGTGCCATCAGTTCCACCCCTGGTGGGACGATAGCCGGAGAGACCCAGTACTTC.

The CDR3 loop reads CASSASRASDTEAFF. The CDR3 coding sequence is TGTGCCAGCAGCGCCTCGAGGGCGTCGGACACTGAAGCTTTCTTT. The chain recombines TRBV7-9 with TRBJ1-1; D unresolved. Trimming removed 5 bases from V and 3 bases from J, with 16 bases in between. The V gene's germline CDR1 is SEHNR and CDR2 FQNEAQ (reference sequence). The CDR3 has 15 amino acids.

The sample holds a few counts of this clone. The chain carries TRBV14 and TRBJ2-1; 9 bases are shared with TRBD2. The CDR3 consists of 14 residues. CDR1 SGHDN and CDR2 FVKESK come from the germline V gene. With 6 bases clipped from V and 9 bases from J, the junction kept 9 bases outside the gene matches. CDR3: CASSRAGGWAEQFF. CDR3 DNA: TGTGCCAGCAGTCGAGCGGGGGGATGGGCTGAGCAGTTCTTC.

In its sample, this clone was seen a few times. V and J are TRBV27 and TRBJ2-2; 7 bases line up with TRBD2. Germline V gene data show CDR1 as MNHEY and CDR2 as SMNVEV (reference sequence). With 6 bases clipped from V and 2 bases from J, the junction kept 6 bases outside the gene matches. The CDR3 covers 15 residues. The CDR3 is CASRTGTINTGELFF. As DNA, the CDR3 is TGTGCCAGCAGAACCGGGACTATAAACACCGGGGAGCTGTTTTTT.

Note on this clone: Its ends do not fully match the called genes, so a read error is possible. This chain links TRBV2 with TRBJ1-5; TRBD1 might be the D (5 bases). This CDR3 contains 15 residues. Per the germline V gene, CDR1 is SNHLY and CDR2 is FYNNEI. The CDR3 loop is CASREAGFTNQPQHF. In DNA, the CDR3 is TGTGCCAGCAGGGAAGCAGGGTTTACCAATCAGCCCCAGCATTTT.

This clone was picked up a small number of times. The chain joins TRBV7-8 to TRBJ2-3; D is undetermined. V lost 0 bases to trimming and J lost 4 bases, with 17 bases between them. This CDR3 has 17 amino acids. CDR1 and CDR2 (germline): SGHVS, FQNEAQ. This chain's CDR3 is CASSLAWRGPVPDTQYF. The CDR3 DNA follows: TGTGCCAGCAGCTTAGCTTGGAGAGGCCCCGTTCCAGATACGCAGTATTTT.

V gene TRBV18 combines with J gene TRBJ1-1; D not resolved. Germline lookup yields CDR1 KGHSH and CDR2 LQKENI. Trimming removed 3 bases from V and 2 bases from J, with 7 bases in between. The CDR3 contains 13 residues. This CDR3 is CASSPGINTEAFF. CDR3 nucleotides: TGTGCCAGCTCACCTGGGATAAACACTGAAGCTTTCTTT.

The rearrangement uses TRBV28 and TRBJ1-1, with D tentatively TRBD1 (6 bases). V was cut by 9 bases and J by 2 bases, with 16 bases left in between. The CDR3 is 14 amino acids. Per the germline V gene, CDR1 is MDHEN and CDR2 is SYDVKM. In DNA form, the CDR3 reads TGTGCCAGGTCACCCGGGGGGCTTAACACTGAAGCTTTCTTT. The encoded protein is CARSPGGLNTEAFF.

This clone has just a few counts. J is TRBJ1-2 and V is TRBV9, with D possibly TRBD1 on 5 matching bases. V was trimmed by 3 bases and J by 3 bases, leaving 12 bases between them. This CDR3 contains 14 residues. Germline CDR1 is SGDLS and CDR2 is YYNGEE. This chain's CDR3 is CASSGGRGDYGYTF. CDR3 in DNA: TGTGCCAGCAGCGGTGGACGGGGCGACTATGGCTACACCTTC.

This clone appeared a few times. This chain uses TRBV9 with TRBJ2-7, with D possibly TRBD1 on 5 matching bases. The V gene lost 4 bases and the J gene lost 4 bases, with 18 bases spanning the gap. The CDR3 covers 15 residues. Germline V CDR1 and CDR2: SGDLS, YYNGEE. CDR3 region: CASSQGPSELYEQYF. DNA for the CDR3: TGTGCCAGCAGCCAGGGTCCGTCGGAACTATACGAGCAGTACTTC.

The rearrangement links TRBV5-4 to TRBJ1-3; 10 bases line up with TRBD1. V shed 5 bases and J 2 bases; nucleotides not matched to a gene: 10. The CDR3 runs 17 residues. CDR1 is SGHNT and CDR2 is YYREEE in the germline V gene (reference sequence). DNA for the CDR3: TGTGCCAGCAGTCAACGGGACAGGGGATCTGCTGGAAACACCATATATTTT. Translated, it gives CASSQRDRGSAGNTIYF. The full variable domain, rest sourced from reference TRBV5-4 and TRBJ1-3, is ETGVTQSPTHLIKTRGQQVTLRCSSQSGHNTVSWYQQALGQGPQFIFQYYREEENGRGNFPPRFSGLQFPNYSSELNVNALELDDSALYLCASSQRDRGSAGNTIYFGEGSWLTVV.

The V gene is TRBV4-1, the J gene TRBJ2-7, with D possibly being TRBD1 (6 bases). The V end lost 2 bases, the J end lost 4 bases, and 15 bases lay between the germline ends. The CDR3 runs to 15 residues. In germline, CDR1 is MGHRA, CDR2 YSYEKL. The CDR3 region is CASSQTRTVIYEQYF. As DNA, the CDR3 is TGCGCCAGCAGCCAAACTCGGACAGTGATATACGAGCAGTACTTC.

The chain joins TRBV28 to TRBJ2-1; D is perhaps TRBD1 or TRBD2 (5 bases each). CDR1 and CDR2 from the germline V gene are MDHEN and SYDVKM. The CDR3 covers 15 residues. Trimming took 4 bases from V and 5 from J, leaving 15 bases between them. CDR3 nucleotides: TGTGCCAGCAGTTCCCCGTACCGAGGGGACAATGAGCAGTTCTTC. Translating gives CASSSPYRGDNEQFF.

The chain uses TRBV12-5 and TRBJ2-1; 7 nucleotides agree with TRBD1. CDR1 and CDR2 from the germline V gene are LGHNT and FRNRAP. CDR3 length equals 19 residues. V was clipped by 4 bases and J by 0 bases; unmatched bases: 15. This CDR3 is CASGSDYRGKELSYNEQFF. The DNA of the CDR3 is TGTGCTAGTGGTTCCGATTACAGGGGAAAGGAACTCTCCTACAATGAGCAGTTCTTC. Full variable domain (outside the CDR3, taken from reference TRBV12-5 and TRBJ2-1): DARVTQTPRHKVTEMGQEVTMRCQPILGHNTVFWYRQTMMQGLELLAYFRNRAPLDDSGMPKDRFSAEMPDATLATLKIQPSEPRDSAVYFCASGSDYRGKELSYNEQFFGPGTRLTVL.

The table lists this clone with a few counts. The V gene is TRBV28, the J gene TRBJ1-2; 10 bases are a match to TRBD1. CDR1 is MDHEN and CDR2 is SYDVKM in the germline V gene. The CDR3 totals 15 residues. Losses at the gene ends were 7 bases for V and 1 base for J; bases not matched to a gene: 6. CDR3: CASNPGQGFNYGYTF. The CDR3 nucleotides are TGTGCCAGCAATCCGGGACAGGGGTTTAACTATGGCTACACCTTC.

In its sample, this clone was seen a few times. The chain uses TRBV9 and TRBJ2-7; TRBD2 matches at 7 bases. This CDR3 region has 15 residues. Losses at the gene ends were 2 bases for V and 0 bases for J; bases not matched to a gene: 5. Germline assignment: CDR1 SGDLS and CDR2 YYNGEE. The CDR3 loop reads CASSVSSGYSYEQYF. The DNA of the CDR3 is TGTGCCAGCAGCGTGTCTAGCGGCTACTCCTACGAGCAGTACTTC.

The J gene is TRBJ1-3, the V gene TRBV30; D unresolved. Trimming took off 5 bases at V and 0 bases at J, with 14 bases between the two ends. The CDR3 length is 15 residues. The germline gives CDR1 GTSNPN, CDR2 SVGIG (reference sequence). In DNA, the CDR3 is TGTGCCTGGGACGCGGGGATTAACTCTGGAAACACCATATATTTT. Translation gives CAWDAGINSGNTIYF.

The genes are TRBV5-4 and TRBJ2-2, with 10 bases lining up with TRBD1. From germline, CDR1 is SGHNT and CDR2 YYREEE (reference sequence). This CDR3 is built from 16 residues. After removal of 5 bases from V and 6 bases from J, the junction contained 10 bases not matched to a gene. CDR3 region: CASRRDAGQGAGELFF. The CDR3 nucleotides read TGTGCCAGCAGACGGGACGCAGGACAGGGGGCCGGGGAGCTGTTTTTT.

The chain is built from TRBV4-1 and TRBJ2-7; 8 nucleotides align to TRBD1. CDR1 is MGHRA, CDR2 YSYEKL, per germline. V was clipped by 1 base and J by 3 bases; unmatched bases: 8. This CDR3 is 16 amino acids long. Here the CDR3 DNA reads TGCGCCAGCAGCCAAGGTTCGGGACAGGTACACTACGAGCAGTACTTC. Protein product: CASSQGSGQVHYEQYF.

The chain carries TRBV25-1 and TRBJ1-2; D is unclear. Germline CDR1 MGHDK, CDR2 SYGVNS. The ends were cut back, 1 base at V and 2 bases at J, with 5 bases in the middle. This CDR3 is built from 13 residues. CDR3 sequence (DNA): TGTGCCAGCAGTGAATTGGGGAACTATGGCTACACCTTC. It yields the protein CASSELGNYGYTF.

The chain's CDR3 is CSVEPGMNTEAFF. DNA of the CDR3: TGCAGCGTTGAGCCAGGGATGAACACTGAAGCTTTCTTT. The chain carries TRBV29-1 and TRBJ1-1; TRBD1 might be the D (5 bases). The CDR3 length is 13 residues. V was shortened by 3 bases and J by 0 bases, with 8 bases between the two germline ends. Germline CDR1 reads SQVTM; CDR2 reads ANQGSEA. The full variable domain, rest sourced from reference TRBV29-1 and TRBJ1-1, is SAVISQKPSRDICQRGTSLTIQCQVDSQVTMMFWYRQQPGQSLTLIATANQGSEATYESGFVIDKFPISRPNLTFSTLTVSNMSPEDSSIYLCSVEPGMNTEAFFGQGTRLTVV.